The next 21 T cell receptor beta chains were all read from a single sample in a study of PD-1 blockade in classical Hodgkin lymphoma. Every patient was affected by relapse after autologous stem cell transplantation, while exposure to brentuximab vedotin was not uniform. Measured with immunoSEQ multiplex PCR; TCRdb has only the in-frame clones, and not every one. The sample consists of approximately 41,000 clones, 70% to 90% of them appearing once. The sample here was peripheral blood mononuclear cells (PBMCs), taken before the second cycle of nivolumab. These receptors were collected from a human donor with classical Hodgkin lymphoma.

CDR3 coding DNA: TGCAGTGCAAACAGGGTCCACGAGCAGTACTTC. Its translation is CSANRVHEQYF. The V and J genes are TRBV20-1 and TRBJ2-7; possibly TRBD1 for D (6 bases). The CDR3 length is 11 residues. V lost 6 bases, J lost 5 bases, and 11 bases lay in between. Germline V gene sequence: CDR1 DFQATT, CDR2 SNEGSKA (reference sequence).

The V gene is TRBV7-9, the J gene TRBJ1-5; tentative D call: TRBD1 (5 bases). The CDR3 has 15 residues. Germline V gives CDR1 SEHNR, CDR2 FQNEAQ (reference sequence). Trimming cost V 1 base and J 7 bases, with 14 bases left between them. CDR3 region: CASSLGIGTGQPQHF. The CDR3 DNA sequence: TGTGCCAGCAGCTTAGGTATAGGGACGGGGCAGCCCCAGCATTTT.

This chain connects TRBV9 to TRBJ2-5; TRBD2 agrees at 7 bases. CDR3 length equals 14 residues. The V gene end was trimmed by 0 bases and the J gene end by 5 bases; junction bases not matched to a gene: 4. CDR1 is SGDLS, CDR2 YYNGEE, per germline. CDR3 nucleotide sequence: TGTGCCAGCAGCGTAGCGACTAGCCGCGAGACCCAGTACTTC. As protein: CASSVATSRETQYF. Supplemented by reference TRBV9 and TRBJ2-5, the full variable domain reads DSGVTQTPKHLITATGQRVTLRCSPRSGDLSVYWYQQSLDQGLQFLIQYYNGEERAKGNILERFSAQQFPDLHSELNLSSLELGDSALYFCASSVATSRETQYFGPGTRLLVL.

On this clone itself: A single base separates this from a much larger clone, so it may be a read error. At the DNA level, this CDR3 is encoded by other sequences in the same sample as well. The chain recombines TRBV7-2 with TRBJ2-7; no clear D. The germline CDR1 and CDR2 sequences are SGHTA and FQGNSA. The CDR3 contains 13 residues. In DNA, the CDR3 is TGTGCCAGCAGCCTCGATGTAGCCTACGAACAGTACTTC. Translated, it gives CASSLDVAYEQYF.

The chain combines TRBV28 with TRBJ1-2, with D perhaps TRBD1 (6 bases). The CDR3 extends over 11 amino acids. V was shortened by 6 bases and J by 11 bases, with 13 bases between the two germline ends. CDR1 and CDR2 (germline): MDHEN, SYDVKM. The CDR3 loop reads CASSRGPRYTF. The DNA of the CDR3 is TGTGCCAGCAGCAGGGGCCCCAGATACACCTTC.

The chain recombines TRBV9 with TRBJ1-4; the D gene is possibly TRBD1 (6 bases). The CDR3 consists of 15 residues. Germline V gene lookup returns CDR1 SGDLS and CDR2 YYNGEE. V gave up 3 bases and J gave up 1 base, with 10 bases separating them. The CDR3 DNA is TGTGCCAGCAGCGCCTCGGACAGAACTAATGAAAAACTGTTTTTT. Amino acids: CASSASDRTNEKLFF. Full variable domain (remainder filled in from reference TRBV9 and TRBJ1-4): DSGVTQTPKHLITATGQRVTLRCSPRSGDLSVYWYQQSLDQGLQFLIQYYNGEERAKGNILERFSAQQFPDLHSELNLSSLELGDSALYFCASSASDRTNEKLFFGSGTQLSVL.

The V call is TRBV9, the J call TRBJ1-4, with D maybe TRBD1 (6 bases). The CDR3 runs 15 residues. V lost 1 base, J lost 7 bases, and 14 bases lay in between. From germline, CDR1 is SGDLS and CDR2 YYNGEE. CDR3 nucleotides: TGTGCCAGCAGCGTAACACAGGGCGCGGGTGAAAAACTGTTTTTT. It encodes CASSVTQGAGEKLFF.

The V and J genes are TRBV5-1 and TRBJ2-7, with 12 bases that match TRBD2. Unmatched junction bases numbered 1, after V lost 3 bases and J lost 3 bases. Germline values: CDR1 SGHRS, CDR2 YFSETQ. The CDR3 loop spans 14 amino acids. In nucleotides, the CDR3 is TGCGCCAGCAGCTCTAGCGGGAGGGTCTACGAGCAGTACTTC. It is translated as CASSSSGRVYEQYF.

The chain combines TRBV6-1 with TRBJ1-1; TRBD1 might be the D (6 bases). The CDR3 sequence is 13 residues long. V was cut by 3 bases and J by 4 bases, with 9 bases left in between. CDR1 MNHNS and CDR2 SASEGT come from the germline V gene. This CDR3 is CASSETRGTEAFF. The CDR3, as DNA: TGTGCCAGCAGTGAGACCAGGGGCACTGAAGCTTTCTTT.

The chain joins TRBV5-4 to TRBJ1-1; D is undetermined. This CDR3 spans 15 amino acids. V was pared by 0 bases and J by 3 bases, with 12 bases between. Germline V CDR1 and CDR2: SGHNT, YYREEE (reference sequence). The CDR3 DNA sequence: TGTGCCAGCAGCTTGGTCCCGCGACATGACACTGAAGCTTTCTTT. Its protein is CASSLVPRHDTEAFF.

This clone was observed once. V is TRBV9 and J is TRBJ2-5; 11 bases map to TRBD2. There are 17 residues in the CDR3. The ends lost 3 bases at V and 5 bases at J; junction bases unmatched: 12. From germline, CDR1 is SGDLS and CDR2 YYNGEE. CDR3 in amino acids: CASSAPIAGGLVETQYF. DNA for the CDR3: TGTGCCAGCAGCGCCCCAATAGCGGGGGGGCTTGTCGAGACCCAGTACTTC.

DNA for the CDR3: TGTGCCAGCAGCAGAACCAGGGTGGAAGCTTTCTTT. Its protein is CASSRTRVEAFF. The chain combines TRBV5-6 with TRBJ1-1, with a tentative D call TRBD1 (5 bases). Trimming stripped 4 bases from V and 8 bases from J, with 12 bases between. The length of the CDR3 is 12 residues. CDR1 is SGHDT, CDR2 YYEEEE, per germline.

The chain combines TRBV2 with TRBJ2-5, with D unresolved. Germline assignment: CDR1 SNHLY and CDR2 FYNNEI. V lost 2 bases and J 0 bases, leaving 7 bases between the germline ends. The CDR3 has 14 residues. CDR3 sequence reads: CASSERAYQETQYF. CDR3 sequence (DNA): TGTGCCAGCAGTGAACGGGCGTACCAAGAGACCCAGTACTTC.

This chain joins TRBV9 and TRBJ1-4, with TRBD1 matching 8 bases. The CDR3 is 16 residues long. Germline V gives CDR1 SGDLS, CDR2 YYNGEE. Losses at the gene ends were 4 bases for V and 4 bases for J; bases not matched to a gene: 9. This CDR3 is CASSPRGQAYNEKLFF. CDR3 in DNA: TGTGCCAGCAGCCCGCGGGGACAGGCCTATAATGAAAAACTGTTTTTT.

A word on this clone: Other DNA variants within this sample encode the same CDR3. This chain joins TRBV27 and TRBJ1-5; possibly TRBD1 for D (5 bases). The CDR3 has 12 amino acids. Per germline, CDR1 MNHEY and CDR2 SMNVEV (reference sequence). V shed 4 bases and J shed 6 bases, with 7 bases lying between them. CDR3 protein: CASSSQGQPQHF. The CDR3 DNA is TGTGCCAGCAGTTCCCAGGGTCAGCCCCAGCATTTT.

The rearrangement links TRBV19 to TRBJ2-3; 10 bases match TRBD2. The CDR3 totals 13 residues. In germline, CDR1 is LNHDA, CDR2 SQIVND (reference sequence). V gave up 7 bases and J gave up 9 bases; unmatched junction bases: 7. DNA for the CDR3: TGTGCCAGTACCGATGGGGGACTAGCGACGCAGTATTTT. Translating it yields CASTDGGLATQYF.

In this sample, this clone turned up once. The chain employs TRBV5-4 and TRBJ2-3, with TRBD2 matching over 8 bases. Germline V gene data show CDR1 as SGHNT and CDR2 as YYREEE (reference sequence). The CDR3 loop spans 16 amino acids. V gave up 4 bases and J gave up 0 bases; unmatched junction bases: 7. The CDR3 reads CASSRGGSSSTDTQYF. The CDR3 region has the DNA TGTGCCAGCAGCCGGGGGGGGTCATCTAGCACAGATACGCAGTATTTT.

This clone showed up just a few times. The chain links TRBV7-2 to TRBJ2-7, with D tentatively TRBD1 (6 bases). The ends were cut back, 5 bases at V and 2 bases at J, with 13 bases in the middle. Germline loops: CDR1 SGHTA, CDR2 FQGNSA. The CDR3 totals 14 residues. The DNA for the CDR3 is TGTGCCAGCAGCAACAACAGGGCAGCCTACGAGCAGTACTTC. This encodes CASSNNRAAYEQYF.

The chain has TRBV19 and TRBJ2-5; 8 bases fit TRBD2. J lost 3 bases, V lost 7 bases, and 10 bases had no gene match. Germline assignment: CDR1 LNHDA and CDR2 SQIVND (reference sequence). This CDR3 is 15 amino acids long. CDR3: CASNYREGGKETQYF. In nucleotides, the CDR3 is TGTGCCAGTAATTATCGGGAGGGGGGGAAAGAGACCCAGTACTTC.

This clone occurred once. V and J are TRBV7-2 and TRBJ1-2, with 8 bases that match TRBD1. Germline CDR1 reads SGHTA; CDR2 reads FQGNSA. V lost 3 bases and J lost 2; bases outside the gene matches: 5. The CDR3 spans 15 residues. The CDR3 sequence is CASSLGPGGNYGYTF. The CDR3 nucleotides read TGTGCCAGCAGCTTGGGTCCAGGGGGCAACTATGGCTACACCTTC.

The genes are TRBV7-2 and TRBJ2-1; 15 positions agree with TRBD2. V dropped 4 bases and J dropped 9; count of bases not matched to a gene: 13. The CDR3 runs 18 residues. Germline values: CDR1 SGHTA, CDR2 FQGNSA. Here the CDR3 DNA reads TGTGCCAGCAGCTACCCCGGACTAGCGGGAGGGCCCAGGCGTGAGCAGTTCTTC. Protein: CASSYPGLAGGPRREQFF.